Following are 29 T cell receptor beta chains from one sample sequenced in a study of cytomegalovirus exposure and HLA in healthy donors. This table comes from immunoSEQ multiplex PCR, and its TCRdb copy is limited to in-frame clones, with some not included. The table shows under 85,000 clones, with 90% to 95% occurring only once. Specimen: PBMCs. Receptors were obtained from a young woman in good health and CMV-seronegative.

Only one count was recorded for this clone. J is TRBJ2-3 and V is TRBV5-4; 7 bases are shared with TRBD2. The V and J ends lost 1 base and 3 bases, in that order; junction bases with no gene match: 8. Per the germline V gene, CDR1 is SGHNT and CDR2 is YYREEE (reference sequence). This CDR3 region has 16 residues. CDR3 coding DNA: TGTGCCAGCAGCTTGTACCAGAAGCGGGAAACAGATACGCAGTATTTT. Translating gives CASSLYQKRETDTQYF.

The rearrangement links TRBV7-6 to TRBJ2-5; the D is unclear. The ends were cut back, 5 bases at V and 2 bases at J, with 9 bases in the middle. This CDR3 has 13 residues. Germline loops: CDR1 SGHVS, CDR2 FNYEAQ. This CDR3 is CASSLSLQETQYF. The CDR3 DNA reads as TGTGCCAGCAGCCTCTCACTACAAGAGACCCAGTACTTC. Full variable domain (missing parts from reference TRBV7-6 and TRBJ2-5): GAGVSQSPRYKVTKRGQDVALRCDPISGHVSLYWYRQALGQGPEFLTYFNYEAQQDKSGLPNDRFSAERPEGSISTLTIQRTEQRDSAMYRCASSLSLQETQYFGPGTRLLVL.

J is TRBJ2-2 and V is TRBV30; no firm D call. Trimming cost V 3 bases and J 3 bases, with 5 bases left between them. The CDR3 spans 12 residues. The germline V gene has CDR1 GTSNPN and CDR2 SVGIG (reference sequence). Here the CDR3 DNA reads TGTGCCTGGAGATCGTACACCGGGGAGCTGTTTTTT. It codes for CAWRSYTGELFF.

This clone was recorded only once. CDR3 in DNA: TGCGCCAGCAGCCAACGTGGACAGGGTACCGGGGAGCTGTTTTTT. Protein sequence: CASSQRGQGTGELFF. J is TRBJ2-2 and V is TRBV4-1, with 8 bases identical to TRBD1. J gave up 5 bases and V 2 bases, and 4 bases lay outside the gene matches. The V gene's germline CDR1 is MGHRA and CDR2 YSYEKL. The CDR3 consists of 15 residues.

The chain is built from TRBV30 and TRBJ2-3, with 8 bases identical to TRBD2. Per germline, CDR1 GTSNPN and CDR2 SVGIG (reference sequence). CDR3 length: 15 amino acids. With V trimmed by 2 bases and J by 1 base, 5 bases remained unmatched. The CDR3 DNA follows: TGTGCCTGGAGTCCGGTCGGGGGGGGCACAGATACGCAGTATTTT. It codes for CAWSPVGGGTDTQYF.

The rearrangement joins TRBV5-5 to TRBJ2-3; 8 bases align to TRBD2. The CDR3 length is 18 residues. After removal of 0 bases from V and 0 bases from J, the junction contained 9 bases not matched to a gene. Germline values: CDR1 SGHKS, CDR2 YYEKEE (reference sequence). CDR3 loop: CASSLESRGAGSTDTQYF. CDR3 sequence (DNA): TGTGCCAGCAGCTTGGAATCGCGGGGGGCCGGTAGCACAGATACGCAGTATTTT.

The chain carries TRBV5-1 and TRBJ2-7; TRBD1 matches 7 bases. V lost 4 bases to trimming and J lost 3 bases; unmatched junction nucleotides: 7. This CDR3 is 14 amino acids long. Germline V gives CDR1 SGHRS, CDR2 YFSETQ. The CDR3, as DNA: TGCGCCAGCAGCATTTCTACAGGGGACTACGAGCAGTACTTC. Translating it yields CASSISTGDYEQYF.

The chain couples TRBV6-1 to TRBJ2-5, with TRBD1 matching 8 bases. Germline V gives CDR1 MNHNS, CDR2 SASEGT. The CDR3 sequence is 19 residues long. With 4 bases clipped from V and 0 bases from J, the junction kept 16 bases outside the gene matches. Here the CDR3 reads CASSARRGQGSRYQETQYF. The CDR3 nucleotides read TGTGCCAGCAGTGCCAGAAGAGGACAGGGAAGCAGGTACCAAGAGACCCAGTACTTC.

The V call is TRBV11-1, the J call TRBJ2-5; possible D gene TRBD2, 6 bases. Trimming took off 6 bases at V and 5 bases at J, with 19 bases between the two ends. The CDR3 runs to 15 residues. Germline-derived CDR1 and CDR2 are SGHAT and FQDESV (reference sequence). DNA for the CDR3: TGTGCCAGCAGTTTCGGTGGGGCGGGGTTGGAGACCCAGTACTTC. It codes for CASSFGGAGLETQYF.

The V gene is TRBV19, the J gene TRBJ2-4, with TRBD1 matching over 7 bases. The CDR3 covers 13 residues. Germline V gene sequence: CDR1 LNHDA, CDR2 SQIVND (reference sequence). V lost 3 bases to trimming and J lost 7 bases; unmatched junction nucleotides: 3. The CDR3 is CASSIGTANIQYF. The CDR3 DNA is TGTGCCAGTAGTATTGGGACAGCGAACATTCAGTACTTC.

A remark on this clone: This specimen includes other DNA sequences encoding the same CDR3. The chain is built from TRBV5-1 and TRBJ2-1; TRBD2 agrees at 10 bases. Trimming cost V 3 bases and J 4 bases; bases outside gene matches: 1. Germline assignment: CDR1 SGHRS and CDR2 YFSETQ. The CDR3 is made up of 14 amino acids. CDR3 protein: CASSSAGGYNEQFF. The CDR3 bases are TGCGCCAGCAGCTCAGCGGGAGGGTACAATGAGCAGTTCTTC.

V usage is TRBV7-9 and J usage is TRBJ2-3, with 7 bases aligning to TRBD2. V was clipped by 6 bases and J by 6 bases; unmatched bases: 12. The germline V gene has CDR1 SEHNR and CDR2 FQNEAQ (reference sequence). This CDR3 region has 15 residues. The DNA of the CDR3 is TGTGCCAGCAGACCTCTAGCGGTCCTCGAGGATACGCAGTATTTT. This gives the protein CASRPLAVLEDTQYF.

CDR3 region: CASSLAWGGAETQYF. The DNA of the CDR3 is TGTGCCAGCAGCTTAGCTTGGGGTGGGGCGGAGACCCAGTACTTC. This sequence joins TRBV7-6 and TRBJ2-5; D is perhaps TRBD1 (5 bases). CDR3 length equals 15 residues. V was cut by 0 bases and J by 5 bases, with 13 bases left in between. CDR1 is SGHVS and CDR2 is FNYEAQ in the germline V gene.

The rearrangement joins TRBV2 to TRBJ2-2, with 13 bases that match TRBD2. Germline values: CDR1 SNHLY, CDR2 FYNNEI. V lost 0 bases, J lost 7 bases, and 2 bases stayed unmatched. The CDR3 sequence is 16 residues long. The CDR3 is CASSEAGLAGFGELFF. CDR3 in DNA: TGTGCCAGCAGTGAAGCGGGACTAGCGGGGTTCGGGGAGCTGTTTTTT.

V usage is TRBV5-1 and J usage is TRBJ2-5; no firm D call. The ends were cut back, 1 base at V and 2 bases at J, with 3 bases in the middle. This CDR3 region has 12 residues. Germline lookup yields CDR1 SGHRS and CDR2 YFSETQ. The CDR3 loop is CASSLTQETQYF. The CDR3 DNA is TGCGCCAGCAGCTTGACTCAAGAGACCCAGTACTTC.

J is TRBJ1-3 and V is TRBV27, with D unclear. The CDR3 is 14 amino acids. With 3 bases removed from V and 9 bases from J, the gap between germline ends came to 15 bases. The germline gives CDR1 MNHEY, CDR2 SMNVEV (reference sequence). The CDR3 DNA sequence: TGTGCCAGCAGTTTGACGGTTCCTCCGGGCACCATATATTTT. Its translation: CASSLTVPPGTIYF.

The CDR3 DNA is TGTGCCAGCAGCTTAGGGGTAGCGGGAAAGGACGAGCAGTACTTC. Its translation: CASSLGVAGKDEQYF. The chain recombines TRBV11-3 with TRBJ2-7, with 8 bases lining up with TRBD2. Germline V gene lookup returns CDR1 SGHNT and CDR2 YENEEA. J gave up 5 bases and V 1 base, and 7 bases lay outside the gene matches. The CDR3 is 15 amino acids. The full variable domain, completed using reference TRBV11-3 and TRBJ2-7, is EAGVVQSPRYKIIEKKQPVAFWCNPISGHNTLYWYLQNLGQGPELLIRYENEEAVDDSQLPKDRFSAERLKGVDSTLKIQPAELGDSAVYLCASSLGVAGKDEQYFGPGTRLTVT.

V is TRBV7-9 and J is TRBJ1-4; maybe TRBD1 (6 bases). Germline assignment: CDR1 SEHNR and CDR2 FQNEAQ (reference sequence). Trimming took off 5 bases at V and 8 bases at J, with 12 bases between the two ends. This CDR3 spans 13 amino acids. In DNA, the CDR3 is TGTGCCAGCAGCGTTCAGGGGAAAGAAAAACTGTTTTTT. Amino acid sequence: CASSVQGKEKLFF.

The chain couples TRBV19 to TRBJ1-5; 8 bases are a match to TRBD1. There are 15 residues in the CDR3. Germline V lookup: CDR1 LNHDA, CDR2 SQIVND (reference sequence). Trimming cost V 6 bases and J 6 bases; bases outside gene matches: 10. The CDR3 DNA is TGTGCCAGTAGCAGTGACAGGGGATACGTTCAGCCCCAGCATTTT. Translating it yields CASSSDRGYVQPQHF.

The chain employs TRBV11-1 and TRBJ2-5; TRBD2 is a possible D gene (7 bases). The CDR3 totals 17 residues. Deletions cut 4 bases from V and 5 bases from J, with 23 bases between. The germline V gene encodes CDR1 SGHAT and CDR2 FQDESV (reference sequence). The chain's CDR3 is CASSSPRRGGASETQYF. The CDR3 DNA reads as TGTGCCAGCAGCTCGCCGCGGCGAGGGGGGGCATCGGAGACCCAGTACTTC.

The rearrangement joins TRBV4-2 to TRBJ2-1, with 14 bases aligning to TRBD2. Germline V gene lookup returns CDR1 LGHNA and CDR2 YNFKEQ. The CDR3 spans 17 residues. V lost 4 bases and J lost 8; bases outside the gene matches: 10. The CDR3 loop reads CASSLPPGLAGVYEQFF. CDR3 coding DNA: TGTGCCAGCAGCCTTCCTCCGGGACTAGCGGGAGTTTATGAGCAGTTCTTC.

The chain links TRBV9 to TRBJ2-5; 9 bases align to TRBD2. This CDR3 is 15 amino acids long. The germline V gene encodes CDR1 SGDLS and CDR2 YYNGEE. With V trimmed by 0 bases and J by 4 bases, 4 bases remained unmatched. CDR3 loop: CASSVGGGGGETQYF. The CDR3 region has the DNA TGTGCCAGCAGCGTAGGCGGGGGGGGAGGAGAGACCCAGTACTTC. Based on the CDR3 plus reference TRBV9 and TRBJ2-5, the full variable domain is DSGVTQTPKHLITATGQRVTLRCSPRSGDLSVYWYQQSLDQGLQFLIQYYNGEERAKGNILERFSAQQFPDLHSELNLSSLELGDSALYFCASSVGGGGGETQYFGPGTRLLVL.

The chain employs TRBV7-2 and TRBJ1-5, with 10 nucleotides matching TRBD1. Germline CDR1 reads SGHTA; CDR2 reads FQGNSA. V lost 5 bases, J lost 7 bases, and 8 bases stayed unmatched. The CDR3 spans 15 residues. CDR3 nucleotide sequence: TGTGCCAGCAGCGTACGGACAGGGGGAGCCCAGCCCCAGCATTTT. This gives the protein CASSVRTGGAQPQHF. Supplemented by reference TRBV7-2 and TRBJ1-5, the full variable domain reads GAGVSQSPSNKVTEKGKDVELRCDPISGHTALYWYRQSLGQGLEFLIYFQGNSAPDKSGLPSDRFSAERTGGSVSTLTIQRTQQEDSAVYLCASSVRTGGAQPQHFGDGTRLSIL.

The CDR3 nucleotides read TGCGCCAGCAGCCAAGACGAGGGGGCGCAGGTCTACGAGCAGTACTTC. It translates to CASSQDEGAQVYEQYF. The chain links TRBV4-3 to TRBJ2-7; 7 bases are shared with TRBD1. The CDR3 loop spans 16 amino acids. The germline gives CDR1 LGHNA, CDR2 YSLEER. The V gene end was trimmed by 0 bases and the J gene end by 3 bases; junction bases not matched to a gene: 8.

The gene calls are TRBV6-1 and TRBJ2-7; TRBD1 agrees at 8 bases. The V segment lost 4 bases and the J segment 4 bases; nucleotides outside the gene matches: 15. The CDR3 is 17 amino acids. Germline CDR1 reads MNHNS; CDR2 reads SASEGT. The CDR3: CASSVHLRRDRSYEQYF. CDR3 coding DNA: TGTGCCAGCAGTGTGCACTTGCGTCGGGACAGGAGTTACGAGCAGTACTTC.

The J gene is TRBJ2-5, the V gene TRBV5-5; 7 nucleotides line up with TRBD1. V lost 4 bases and J lost 7; bases outside the gene matches: 13. Germline-derived CDR1 and CDR2 are SGHKS and YYEKEE (reference sequence). The CDR3 sequence is 15 residues long. CDR3 protein: CASSPEQGQSATQYF. The DNA of the CDR3 is TGTGCCAGCAGCCCGGAACAGGGGCAAAGCGCGACCCAGTACTTC.

The chain uses TRBV27 and TRBJ1-3; unclear D gene. Germline V gene data show CDR1 as MNHEY and CDR2 as SMNVEV (reference sequence). The CDR3 is made up of 14 amino acids. V lost 5 bases and J 2 bases, leaving 10 bases between the germline ends. The CDR3, as DNA: TGTGCCAGCAGTCCCCATCCAACTGGAAACACCATATATTTT. Translation: CASSPHPTGNTIYF.

The chain recombines TRBV14 with TRBJ2-1, with a possible D match to TRBD1 (6 bases). The CDR3 has 17 residues. V gave up 2 bases and J gave up 1 base, with 15 bases separating them. Germline lookup yields CDR1 SGHDN and CDR2 FVKESK. This chain's CDR3 is CASSQSTGTRSYNEQFF. Here the CDR3 DNA reads TGTGCCAGCAGCCAATCAACAGGGACGAGGTCCTACAATGAGCAGTTCTTC. Combining the CDR3 with reference TRBV14 and TRBJ2-1 gives the whole variable domain EAGVTQFPSHSVIEKGQTVTLRCDPISGHDNLYWYRRVMGKEIKFLLHFVKESKQDESGMPNNRFLAERTGGTYSTLKVQPAELEDSGVYFCASSQSTGTRSYNEQFFGPGTRLTVL.

This sequence joins TRBV4-1 and TRBJ1-2, with 8 bases fitting TRBD1. Germline-derived CDR1 and CDR2 are MGHRA and YSYEKL. The trim removed 0 bases at V and 4 bases at J, leaving 4 bases unmatched. The CDR3 loop spans 15 amino acids. CDR3 loop: CASSQEDRAAYGYTF. The CDR3 nucleotides are TGCGCCAGCAGCCAAGAGGACAGGGCTGCCTATGGCTACACCTTC.